The clone carrying this TCR beta chain was seen at least ten times. As yet, its antigen is unknown. Between the trimmed V and J ends, which lost 9 bases and 2 bases, there was a span of 9 bases. CDR1 and CDR2 from the germline V gene are MDHEN and SYDVKM. The CDR3 runs 12 residues. This specimen comes from a study of shared clonotypes between healthy human individuals. For the study at large: In total, the donors were two women and a few men aged 18 to 49.

Whole-study results and caveats: The authors expected sequencing depth to affect clonotype sharing among donors.

Loaded into unsorted PBMC replicate PCRs was 300 ng DNA, 30,000 or so T cell genomes. Assay used: immunoSEQ multiplex PCR; TCRdb lists only in-frame clones, some missing. Of fewer than 600,000 clones listed, roughly 80% are singletons. The V call is TRBV28, the J call TRBJ2-3; the D gene is possibly TRBD2 (6 bases). Material: PBMCs. The receptor was isolated from a woman aged 40 to 50 in good health. Some clones in this sample may be carry-over from other donors' samples. Here the CDR3 DNA reads TGTGCCAGTGGAGGGCCCACAGATACGCAGTATTTT. It yields the protein CASGGPTDTQYF.